The clone carrying this T cell receptor beta chain has a single count. Using genomic DNA as the template, TCR beta VDJ and CDR3 profiling was carried out. One entry per CDR3 protein results from TCRdb running MiXCR on the reads. The data contain 150,000 to 200,000 distinct CDR3 sequences, around 60% of them singletons. This sample is part of a study of CD8+CD57+ T cells in acquired aplastic anemia. This clonotype was sampled from a human donor in good health. Sequenced: sorted CD4+, CD8+, or CD8+CD57+ T cells (not recorded which) from PBMCs.

CDR3 bases: TGCGCCAGCAGCTTGGGACTAGCGAAAACAACCTACGAGCAGTACTTC. This sequence encodes CASSLGLAKTTYEQYF. The genes are TRBV5-1 and TRBJ2-7; 8 bases align to TRBD2. Germline V lookup: CDR1 SGHRS, CDR2 YFSETQ. V shed 0 bases and J 2 bases; nucleotides not matched to a gene: 7. This CDR3 has 16 amino acids. The whole variable domain, filled in from reference TRBV5-1 and TRBJ2-7, reads KAGVTQTPRYLIKTRGQQVTLSCSPISGHRSVSWYQQTPGQGLQFLFEYFSETQRNKGNFPGRFSGRQFSNSRSEMNVSTLELGDSALYLCASSLGLAKTTYEQYFGPGTRLTVT.